A selection of T cell receptor beta chains follows, all from one sample in a study of Graves' ophthalmopathy and Graves' hyperthyroidism. MiXCR, applied by TCRdb to the multiplex PCR reads, yields one record per CDR3 protein. The table lists 600,000 to 700,000 distinct CDR3 sequences, about 38% of them singletons. What was sequenced was peripheral blood. Receptors originate from an adult man with Graves' ophthalmopathy. Both conserved end residues are part of each CDR3. A D gene is named only where the DNA matches it firmly. The listing skips clone size in some rows; elsewhere it reads once, few, many or a size class.

length	D	V	size	J	CDR3	DNA
18	TRBD2	TRBV2	NA	TRBJ2-1	CASSELGLAGGYRNEQFF	TGTGCCAGCAGTGAACTTGGACTAGCGGGGGGGTACCGAAATGAGCAGTTCTTC
17	NA	TRBV7-6	NA	TRBJ1-6	CASSPRVGGRGNSPLHF	TGTGCCAGCTCACCCCGCGTCGGGGGCAGGGGCAATTCACCCCTCCACTTT
14	NA	TRBV25-1	NA	TRBJ2-7	CASSEFRQSYEQYF	TGTGCCAGCAGTGAATTTAGACAGTCCTACGAGCAGTACTTC
15	NA	TRBV9	NA	TRBJ2-7	CASSTGAGISYEQYF	TGTGCCAGCAGTACCGGCGCAGGCATCTCCTACGAGCAGTACTTC
15	NA	TRBV9	many	TRBJ1-2	CASSGSRLLNYGYTF	TGTGCCAGCAGCGGTTCCAGGCTCCTTAACTATGGCTACACCTTC
14	TRBD1	TRBV20-1	NA	TRBJ1-4	CSARAGTANEKLFF	TGCAGTGCTAGAGCCGGGACAGCTAATGAAAAACTGTTTTTT
17	TRBD2	TRBV20-1	few	TRBJ2-5	CSARRRAGAIFFETQYF	TGCAGTGCTAGACGAAGAGCGGGAGCGATTTTTTTTGAGACCCAGTACTTC
15	NA	TRBV29-1	many	TRBJ2-3	CSVAKTTASTDTQYF	TGCAGCGTTGCCAAGACTACCGCTAGCACAGATACGCAGTATTTT
14	NA	TRBV10-3	NA	TRBJ1-5	CAISATLNNQPQHF	TGTGCCATCAGTGCCACTCTAAATAATCAGCCCCAGCATTTT
15	TRBD2	TRBV29-1	NA	TRBJ2-3	CSVAGTSGSTDTQYF	TGCAGCGTCGCCGGGACTAGCGGTTCCACAGATACGCAGTATTTT
15	TRBD1	TRBV29-1	once	TRBJ2-2	CSVANGTVTTGELFF	TGCAGCGTCGCTAACGGGACAGTGACCACCGGGGAGCTGTTTTTT
13	TRBD1	TRBV10-3	NA	TRBJ2-7	CAISESYRGGPNF	TGTGCCATCAGTGAGTCATATAGAGGGGGCCCCAACTTC